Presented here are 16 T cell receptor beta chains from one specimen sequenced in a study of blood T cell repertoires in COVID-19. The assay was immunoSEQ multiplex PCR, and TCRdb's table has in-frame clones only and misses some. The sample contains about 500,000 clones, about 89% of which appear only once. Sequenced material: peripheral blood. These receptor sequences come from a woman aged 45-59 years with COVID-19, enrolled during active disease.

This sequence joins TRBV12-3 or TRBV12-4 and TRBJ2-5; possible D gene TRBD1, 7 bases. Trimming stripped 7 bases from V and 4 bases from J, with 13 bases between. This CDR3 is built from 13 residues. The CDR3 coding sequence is TGTGCCAGCACCAGACAGGGAGGAGAGACCCAGTACTTC. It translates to CASTRQGGETQYF.

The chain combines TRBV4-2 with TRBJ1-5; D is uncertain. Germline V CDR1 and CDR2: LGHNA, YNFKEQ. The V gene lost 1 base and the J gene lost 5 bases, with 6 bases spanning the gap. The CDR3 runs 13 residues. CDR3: CASSQADYQPQHF. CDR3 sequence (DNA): TGTGCCAGCAGCCAAGCGGACTATCAGCCCCAGCATTTT.

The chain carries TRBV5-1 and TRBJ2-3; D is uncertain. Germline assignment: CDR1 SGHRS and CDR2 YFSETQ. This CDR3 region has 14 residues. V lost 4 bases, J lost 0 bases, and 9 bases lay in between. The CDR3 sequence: CASSPQVSTDTQYF. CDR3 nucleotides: TGCGCCAGCAGCCCGCAGGTTAGCACAGATACGCAGTATTTT.

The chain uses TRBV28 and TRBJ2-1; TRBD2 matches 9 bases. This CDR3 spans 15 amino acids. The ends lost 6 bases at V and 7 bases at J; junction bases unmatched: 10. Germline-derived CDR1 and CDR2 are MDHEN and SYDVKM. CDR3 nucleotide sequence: TGTGCCAGCAGCTTCAGGCGGGGGGGCCAGAATGAGCAGTTCTTC. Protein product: CASSFRRGGQNEQFF.

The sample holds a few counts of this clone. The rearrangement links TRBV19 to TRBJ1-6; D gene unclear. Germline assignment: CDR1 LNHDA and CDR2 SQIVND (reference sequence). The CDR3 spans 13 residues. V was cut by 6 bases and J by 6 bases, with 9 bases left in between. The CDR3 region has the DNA TGTGCCAGTAGCGATGAGGTTAATTCACCCCTCCACTTT. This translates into CASSDEVNSPLHF.

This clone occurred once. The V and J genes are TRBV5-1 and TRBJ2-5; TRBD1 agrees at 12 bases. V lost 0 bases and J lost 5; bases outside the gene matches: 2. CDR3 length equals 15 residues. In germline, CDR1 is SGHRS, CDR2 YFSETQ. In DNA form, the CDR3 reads TGCGCCAGCAGCTTGGGGGGGACAGGGGGCGAGACCCAGTACTTC. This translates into CASSLGGTGGETQYF.

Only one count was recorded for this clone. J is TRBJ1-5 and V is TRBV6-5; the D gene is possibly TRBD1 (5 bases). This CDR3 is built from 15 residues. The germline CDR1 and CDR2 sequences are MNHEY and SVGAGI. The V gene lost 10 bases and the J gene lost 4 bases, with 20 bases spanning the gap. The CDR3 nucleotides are TGTGCCACCAAGGTCTTGGAGGGGACTAATCAGCCCCAGCATTTT. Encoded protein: CATKVLEGTNQPQHF.

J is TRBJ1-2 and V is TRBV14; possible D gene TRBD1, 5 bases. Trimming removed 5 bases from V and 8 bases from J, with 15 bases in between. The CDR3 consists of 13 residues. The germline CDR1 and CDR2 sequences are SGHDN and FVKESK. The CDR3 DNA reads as TGTGCCAGCAGCGGTGTGTTCAGGGTCGGCTACACCTTC. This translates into CASSGVFRVGYTF.

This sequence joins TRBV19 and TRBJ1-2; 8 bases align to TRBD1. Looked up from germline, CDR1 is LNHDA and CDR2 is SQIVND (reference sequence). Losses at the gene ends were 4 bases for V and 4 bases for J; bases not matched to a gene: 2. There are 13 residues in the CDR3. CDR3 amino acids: CASSTTGVYGYTF. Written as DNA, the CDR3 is TGTGCCAGTAGTACGACAGGGGTCTATGGCTACACCTTC.

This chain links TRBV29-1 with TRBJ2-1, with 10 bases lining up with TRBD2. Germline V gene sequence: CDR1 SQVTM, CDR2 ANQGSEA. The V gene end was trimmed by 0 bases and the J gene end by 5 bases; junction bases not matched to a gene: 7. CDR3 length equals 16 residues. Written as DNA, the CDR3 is TGCAGCGTTGAAGACGGGGCCAGCGGGGGGGACAATGAGCAGTTCTTC. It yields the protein CSVEDGASGGDNEQFF.

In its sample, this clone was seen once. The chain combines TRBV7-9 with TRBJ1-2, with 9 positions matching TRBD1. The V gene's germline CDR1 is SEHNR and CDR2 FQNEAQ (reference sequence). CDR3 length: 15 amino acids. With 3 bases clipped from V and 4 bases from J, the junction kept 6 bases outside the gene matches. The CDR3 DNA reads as TGTGCCAGCAGCTTCGGACAGGGGCCTCTCTATGGCTACACCTTC. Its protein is CASSFGQGPLYGYTF.

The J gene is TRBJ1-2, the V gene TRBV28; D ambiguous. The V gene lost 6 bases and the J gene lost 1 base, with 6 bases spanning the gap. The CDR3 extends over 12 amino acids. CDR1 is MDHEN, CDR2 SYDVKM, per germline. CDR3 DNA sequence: TGTGCCAGCAGCACAGTTAACTATGGCTACACCTTC. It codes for CASSTVNYGYTF.

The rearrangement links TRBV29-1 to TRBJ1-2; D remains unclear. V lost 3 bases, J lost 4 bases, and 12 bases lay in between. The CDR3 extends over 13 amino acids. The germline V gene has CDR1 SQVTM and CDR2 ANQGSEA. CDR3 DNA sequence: TGCAGCGTTGACGAGGCTTCGATCTATGGCTACACCTTC. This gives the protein CSVDEASIYGYTF.

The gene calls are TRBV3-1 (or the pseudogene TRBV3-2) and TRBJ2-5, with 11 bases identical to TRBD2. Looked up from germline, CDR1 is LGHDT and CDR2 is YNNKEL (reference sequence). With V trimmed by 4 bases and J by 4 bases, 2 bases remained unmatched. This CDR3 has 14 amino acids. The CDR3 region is CASSLTSGGETQYF. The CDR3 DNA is TGTGCCAGCAGCCTTACTAGCGGGGGAGAGACCCAGTACTTC.

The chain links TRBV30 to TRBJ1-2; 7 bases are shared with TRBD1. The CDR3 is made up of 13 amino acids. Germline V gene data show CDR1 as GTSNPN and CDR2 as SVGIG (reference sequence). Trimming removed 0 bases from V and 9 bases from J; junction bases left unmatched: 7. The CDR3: CAWSVFGDSRYTF. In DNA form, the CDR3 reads TGTGCCTGGAGTGTATTTGGGGACAGTCGCTACACCTTC. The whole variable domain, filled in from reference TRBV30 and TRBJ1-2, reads SQTIHQWPATLVQPVGSPLSLECTVEGTSNPNLYWYRQAAGRGLQLLFYSVGIGQISSEVPQNLSASRPQDRQFILSSKKLLLSDSGFYLCAWSVFGDSRYTFGSGTRLTVV.

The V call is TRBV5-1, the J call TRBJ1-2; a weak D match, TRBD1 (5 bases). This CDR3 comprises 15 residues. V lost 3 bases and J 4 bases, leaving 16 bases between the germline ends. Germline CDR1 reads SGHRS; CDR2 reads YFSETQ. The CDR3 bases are TGCGCCAGCAGCTCCCCGAGGGGCGGGGGCTATGGCTACACCTTC. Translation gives CASSSPRGGGYGYTF. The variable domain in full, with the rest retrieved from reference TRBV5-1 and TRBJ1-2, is KAGVTQTPRYLIKTRGQQVTLSCSPISGHRSVSWYQQTPGQGLQFLFEYFSETQRNKGNFPGRFSGRQFSNSRSEMNVSTLELGDSALYLCASSSPRGGGYGYTFGSGTRLTVV.